This T cell receptor (beta chain) was retrieved from a study of shared clonotypes between healthy human individuals. All donors were healthy HIV-negative adults lacking recent acute infections or vaccinations. Losses at the gene ends were 4 bases for V and 7 bases for J; bases not matched to a gene: 17. The CDR3 runs to 18 residues. In germline, CDR1 is KGHSH, CDR2 LQKENI. Measured with immunoSEQ multiplex PCR; TCRdb has only the in-frame clones, and not every one. The sample lists roughly 640,000 clones, almost 97% occurring once. Sequenced material: naive CD4+ T cells sorted from blood. Stated subset: CD45RA+ positively selected. This clonotype originated in a young woman in good health. This chain links TRBV18 with TRBJ2-1, with 9 bases matching TRBD1. The CDR3 DNA follows: TGTGCCAGCTCACTCATGGACACCGGGACAGGGTTTAGGAATGAGCAGTTCTTC. Encoded protein: CASSLMDTGTGFRNEQFF.